These 9 T cell receptor beta chains were sequenced from one sample in a study of blood T cell repertoires in COVID-19. Clones were sequenced by immunoSEQ multiplex PCR, and TCRdb holds only the in-frame ones, with some missing. The sample carries some 130,000 clones, around 89% recorded once. The material sequenced was peripheral blood. The receptors come from a man between 60 and 75 years old with active or convalescent COVID-19.

The CDR3 coding sequence is TGTGCCAGTAGTATAGACAGTTTCTATGGCTACACCTTC. This codes for CASSIDSFYGYTF. The chain joins TRBV19 to TRBJ1-2; the D is unclear. Germline assignment: CDR1 LNHDA and CDR2 SQIVND (reference sequence). The CDR3 runs 13 residues. Trimming stripped 0 bases from V and 4 bases from J, with 6 bases between.

Worth noting for this clone: Other nucleotide sequences in the sample specify the same CDR3. This rearrangement joins TRBV19 to TRBJ2-5, with D possibly being TRBD2 (6 bases). This CDR3 spans 13 amino acids. Per the germline V gene, CDR1 is LNHDA and CDR2 is SQIVND (reference sequence). V gave up 9 bases and J gave up 0 bases, with 11 bases separating them. CDR3: CASSRDYQETQYF. CDR3 sequence (DNA): TGTGCCAGCAGCCGGGACTACCAAGAGACCCAGTACTTC.

This clone was seen once. The rearrangement uses TRBV28 and TRBJ1-1; 9 bases line up with TRBD1. This CDR3 has 16 residues. Losses at the gene ends were 1 base for V and 0 bases for J; bases not matched to a gene: 3. Germline assignment: CDR1 MDHEN and CDR2 SYDVKM. The CDR3 here is CASSLSTGGMNTEAFF. CDR3 nucleotides: TGTGCCAGCAGTTTATCAACAGGGGGCATGAACACTGAAGCTTTCTTT.

This clone has just one count. The chain links TRBV3-1 (or the pseudogene TRBV3-2) to TRBJ1-2; the match to TRBD1 covers 7 bases. V was pared by 4 bases and J by 4 bases, with 9 bases of the junction left unmatched. From germline, CDR1 is LGHDT and CDR2 YNNKEL (reference sequence). The CDR3 totals 15 residues. In DNA form, the CDR3 reads TGTGCCAGCAGCCTAAGACAGGGCGGCGGCTATGGCTACACCTTC. It specifies CASSLRQGGGYGYTF.

V gene TRBV12-3 or TRBV12-4 combines with J gene TRBJ2-3; D might be TRBD2 (5 bases). CDR3 length: 13 residues. V lost 8 bases, J lost 0 bases, and 9 bases lay in between. CDR3 loop: CASGGPSTDTQYF. The CDR3 DNA follows: TGTGCCAGCGGAGGTCCAAGCACAGATACGCAGTATTTT.

The genes are TRBV28 and TRBJ1-5; perhaps TRBD1 as D (6 bases). The ends were cut back, 1 base at V and 4 bases at J, with 11 bases in the middle. CDR1 and CDR2 (germline): MDHEN, SYDVKM. The CDR3 is made up of 15 amino acids. The CDR3: CASSLFPQGNQPQHF. The DNA for the CDR3 is TGTGCCAGCAGTTTATTCCCTCAGGGGAATCAGCCCCAGCATTTT.

This clone was detected only a few times. The J gene is TRBJ2-4, the V gene TRBV15; D gene unclear. V lost 2 bases to trimming and J lost 8 bases, with 10 bases between them. Germline-derived CDR1 and CDR2 are LNHNV and YYDKDF (reference sequence). The CDR3 runs 13 residues. Here the CDR3 reads CATSRPSIDIQYF. As DNA, the CDR3 is TGTGCCACCAGCAGACCTTCTATAGACATTCAGTACTTC.

This clone was picked up one time. The J gene is TRBJ1-2, the V gene TRBV18; D is perhaps TRBD1 (6 bases). V was trimmed by 4 bases and J by 4 bases, leaving 16 bases between them. The CDR3 contains 15 residues. Germline CDR1 reads KGHSH; CDR2 reads LQKENI. The CDR3 is CASSLRGAQVYGYTF. The CDR3 DNA is TGTGCCAGCTCACTGCGGGGGGCGCAGGTCTATGGCTACACCTTC.

This clone was counted a few times. The chain employs TRBV4-3 and TRBJ2-7; TRBD1 might be the D (5 bases). Germline assignment: CDR1 LGHNA and CDR2 YSLEER. V shed 5 bases and J shed 3 bases, with 11 bases lying between them. This CDR3 is built from 13 residues. CDR3 bases: TGCGCCAGCAGCACACAGGTGAACTACGAGCAGTACTTC. Protein sequence: CASSTQVNYEQYF.